Following are 20 T cell receptor beta chains from one sample sequenced in a study of cytomegalovirus exposure and HLA in healthy donors (dated by TCRdb to 2015 to 2018). Library preparation used the immunoSEQ multiplex PCR assay. The multiplex PCR relied on a mix of 60 forward primers for TCR Vbeta segments and 13 reverse primers for TCR Jbeta segments. The immuneACCESS repertoire file appears here via TCRdb, limited to in-frame rearrangements. These files lack a portion of the clones; in checked studies, under half of the deficit traces to unresolved V genes, and the cause of the others is not known. This sample is represented by about 63,000 clones; around 80% of them were singletons. Jointly, the top ten make up less than 3% of the sample. The sequencing sample was made of PBMCs. Source of these receptors: a young woman in good health and CMV-seronegative.

This rearrangement joins TRBV6-1 to TRBJ2-5, with 8 bases lining up with TRBD1. This CDR3 spans 14 amino acids. Germline V CDR1 and CDR2: MNHNS, SASEGT. Losses at the gene ends were 5 bases for V and 5 bases for J; bases not matched to a gene: 7. The CDR3 DNA reads as TGTGCCAGCAGTCGGACAGGGAGAGGGGAGACCCAGTACTTC. Protein sequence: CASSRTGRGETQYF.

The rearrangement uses TRBV10-3 and TRBJ2-7; 11 bases map to TRBD2. The CDR3 is made up of 16 amino acids. The germline gives CDR1 ENHRY, CDR2 SYGVKD. The junction had 4 bases not matched to a gene; V was cut back by 3 bases and J by 0 bases. The CDR3 DNA reads as TGTGCCATCAGTGACGCTACTAGCGGGAGCTCCTACGAGCAGTACGTC. Its translation: CAISDATSGSSYEQYV.

V is TRBV30 and J is TRBJ1-2; D gene unclear. The germline V and J ends were trimmed by 3 bases and 10 bases, with 15 bases remaining between them. Per germline, CDR1 GTSNPN and CDR2 SVGIG (reference sequence). The CDR3 has 12 amino acids. CDR3 nucleotide sequence: TGTGCCTGGAGCGAACGGGGTGTGGACTACACCTTC. The encoded protein is CAWSERGVDYTF.

This clone was detected only a few times. The genes are TRBV15 and TRBJ1-1, with a weak D call TRBD1 (5 bases). The CDR3 is made up of 11 amino acids. The V and J ends lost 5 bases and 7 bases respectively, with 8 bases between them. From germline, CDR1 is LNHNV and CDR2 YYDKDF (reference sequence). CDR3 DNA sequence: TGTGCCACCAGCGGGAGGGGTGAAGCTTTCTTT. Translated, it gives CATSGRGEAFF.

The chain uses TRBV5-6 and TRBJ1-3; D possibly corresponds to TRBD1 (6 bases). The CDR3 totals 17 residues. V lost 4 bases, J lost 0 bases, and 17 bases lay in between. CDR1 is SGHDT, CDR2 YYEEEE, per germline. In DNA form, the CDR3 reads TGTGCCAGCAGCGGGCCTTGGACAGCGAGCTCTGGAAACACCATATATTTT. It specifies CASSGPWTASSGNTIYF.

The chain carries TRBV7-2 and TRBJ1-4, with a tentative D call TRBD1 (5 bases). The germline CDR1 and CDR2 sequences are SGHTA and FQGNSA. CDR3 length: 14 residues. V lost 5 bases, J lost 6 bases, and 13 bases lay in between. DNA of the CDR3: TGTGCCAGCAGCCCCGGGGGGAAGGATGAAAAACTGTTTTTT. Translation: CASSPGGKDEKLFF. Filled out from reference TRBV7-2 and TRBJ1-4, the complete variable domain reads GAGVSQSPSNKVTEKGKDVELRCDPISGHTALYWYRQSLGQGLEFLIYFQGNSAPDKSGLPSDRFSAERTGGSVSTLTIQRTQQEDSAVYLCASSPGGKDEKLFFGSGTQLSVL.

The J gene is TRBJ2-3, the V gene TRBV11-3; 9 positions match TRBD2. V shed 2 bases, J shed 4 bases, and the junction held 10 bases outside the gene matches. The CDR3 is 17 amino acids. Germline assignment: CDR1 SGHNT and CDR2 YENEEA. CDR3 sequence: CASSLSLGGRVADTQYF. Written as DNA, the CDR3 is TGTGCCAGCAGCTTAAGTCTAGGCGGGAGGGTGGCAGATACGCAGTATTTT.

In its sample, this clone was seen a few times. The chain recombines TRBV11-2 with TRBJ2-2, with 8 positions matching TRBD2. Germline CDR1 and CDR2: SGHAT and FQNNGV. Germline trimming cut 5 bases from V and 1 base from J; bases unmatched to any gene: 9. This CDR3 region has 17 residues. This CDR3 is CASSPRGAGENTGELFF. CDR3 coding DNA: TGTGCCAGCAGCCCCAGGGGAGCGGGAGAGAACACCGGGGAGCTGTTTTTT.

This chain connects TRBV30 to TRBJ1-2; 9 bases match TRBD1. V lost 5 bases and J lost 7; bases outside the gene matches: 11. From germline, CDR1 is GTSNPN and CDR2 SVGIG (reference sequence). The CDR3 sequence is 14 residues long. The CDR3 DNA reads as TGTGCCTGGGACCAGACAGGGGGGATTGGTGGCTACACCTTC. It translates to CAWDQTGGIGGYTF.

The rearrangement uses TRBV30 and TRBJ2-7; D call uncertain. V gave up 0 bases and J gave up 3 bases, with 9 bases separating them. The length of the CDR3 is 13 residues. Germline V gene lookup returns CDR1 GTSNPN and CDR2 SVGIG (reference sequence). The CDR3 DNA is TGTGCCTGGAGTGTTACTACGGTCTACGAGCAGTACTTC. Its translation: CAWSVTTVYEQYF.

The CDR3 sequence: CASSLVGGYNTGELFF. CDR3 nucleotides: TGTGCCAGCAGCTTAGTCGGGGGGTACAACACCGGGGAGCTGTTTTTT. The rearrangement joins TRBV7-8 to TRBJ2-2; TRBD2 agrees at 7 bases. The CDR3 runs 16 residues. Trimming at V came to 1 base and at J to 2 bases, leaving 4 bases not matched to a gene. Germline V gives CDR1 SGHVS, CDR2 FQNEAQ.

This clone has just a few counts. DNA for the CDR3: TGTGCCAGCAGTGAAGATCAGGGGAACTATGGCTACACCTTC. Encoded protein: CASSEDQGNYGYTF. The V call is TRBV2, the J call TRBJ1-2, with D perhaps TRBD1 (6 bases). The CDR3 has 14 amino acids. V was shortened by 1 base and J by 2 bases, with 8 bases between the two germline ends. CDR1 and CDR2 (germline): SNHLY, FYNNEI.

This sequence joins TRBV19 and TRBJ2-2; the match to TRBD1 covers 11 bases. Germline V gives CDR1 LNHDA, CDR2 SQIVND (reference sequence). V was pared by 3 bases and J by 6 bases, with 6 bases of the junction left unmatched. The CDR3 has 16 residues. The CDR3 loop is CASSIPRTGGSGELFF. The DNA of the CDR3 is TGTGCCAGTAGTATTCCGAGGACAGGGGGCTCCGGGGAGCTGTTTTTT.

This rearrangement joins TRBV19 to TRBJ1-5; D ambiguous. V gave up 4 bases and J gave up 3 bases, with 10 bases separating them. CDR1 and CDR2 (germline): LNHDA, SQIVND (reference sequence). The CDR3 is 14 amino acids. CDR3 protein: CASSTPGYNQPQHF. The CDR3 region has the DNA TGTGCCAGTAGTACACCCGGGTACAATCAGCCCCAGCATTTT.

CDR3 sequence reads: CASSSQAGGTDTQYF. As DNA, the CDR3 is TGTGCCAGCAGCTCCCAAGCGGGGGGGACAGATACGCAGTATTTT. The genes are TRBV6-5 and TRBJ2-3, with TRBD2 matching 10 bases. V was clipped by 6 bases and J by 3 bases; unmatched bases: 6. Germline loops: CDR1 MNHEY, CDR2 SVGAGI. This CDR3 has 15 amino acids.

J is TRBJ2-5 and V is TRBV28, with no clear D. The J call may not be correct, given that the DNA end is closer to TRBJ2-7. Germline values: CDR1 MDHEN, CDR2 SYDVKM. The CDR3 has 12 amino acids. The CDR3 here is CASTVNPYEQYF. CDR3 nucleotides: TGTGCCAGCACGGTTAATCCCTACGAGCAGTACTTC.

This sequence joins TRBV2 and TRBJ2-7; 13 bases match TRBD2. CDR1 SNHLY and CDR2 FYNNEI come from the germline V gene. The CDR3 runs to 15 residues. V lost 6 bases to trimming and J lost 7 bases; unmatched junction nucleotides: 9. The chain's CDR3 is CASSDGLAGVSEQYV. The CDR3 DNA is TGTGCCAGCAGCGACGGACTAGCGGGAGTAAGTGAGCAGTACGTC.

The chain recombines TRBV6-6 with TRBJ1-2; D perhaps matches TRBD1 (5 bases). Between the trimmed V and J ends, which lost 7 bases and 7 bases, there was a span of 16 bases. The germline V gene has CDR1 MNHNY and CDR2 SVGAGI (reference sequence). The CDR3 loop spans 13 amino acids. The DNA for the CDR3 is TGTGCCAGCACCAACCCGGGGGGGGGTGGCTACACCTTC. This gives the protein CASTNPGGGGYTF.

The chain employs TRBV15 and TRBJ1-5, with D maybe TRBD1 (6 bases). CDR3 length: 13 amino acids. From germline, CDR1 is LNHNV and CDR2 YYDKDF (reference sequence). V gave up 9 bases and J gave up 5 bases, with 14 bases separating them. The CDR3 loop is CATGDYRDQPQHF. CDR3 nucleotide sequence: TGTGCCACGGGGGATTACAGGGATCAGCCCCAGCATTTT.

The V gene is TRBV7-5, the J gene TRBJ1-1; TRBD1, the table's D call, lacks a check against the DNA. TRBV7-5 is deemed a pseudogene. The CDR3 runs 16 residues. The CDR3 loop reads CARSPHTRNPNTEAFF. DNA of the CDR3: TGTGCCAGAAGCCCTCACACCAGGAACCCGAACACTGAAGCTTTCTTT.